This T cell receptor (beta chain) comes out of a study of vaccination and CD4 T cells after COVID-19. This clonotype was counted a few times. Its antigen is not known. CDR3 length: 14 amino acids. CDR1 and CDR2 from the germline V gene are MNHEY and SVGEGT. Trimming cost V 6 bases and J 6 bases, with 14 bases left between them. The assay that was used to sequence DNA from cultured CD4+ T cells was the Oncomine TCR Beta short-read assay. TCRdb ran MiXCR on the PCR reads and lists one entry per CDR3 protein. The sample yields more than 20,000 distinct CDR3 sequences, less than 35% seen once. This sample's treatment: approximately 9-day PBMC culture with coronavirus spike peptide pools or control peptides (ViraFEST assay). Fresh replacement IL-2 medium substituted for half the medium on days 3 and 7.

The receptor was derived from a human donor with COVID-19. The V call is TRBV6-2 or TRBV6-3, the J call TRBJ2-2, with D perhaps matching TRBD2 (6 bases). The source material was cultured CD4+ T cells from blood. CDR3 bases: TGTGCCAGCAGACCACGGGGGACCGCCGGGGAGCTGTTTTTT. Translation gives CASRPRGTAGELFF.